The entry that follows covers one T cell receptor beta chain sequence. The data were obtained in a study of regulatory T cells in long-lasting Graves disease. Building the TCR beta libraries relied on iRepertoire HTBI primers, and CDR3 regions underwent Arm-PCR. TCRdb re-called the multiplex PCR reads with MiXCR, one entry per CDR3 protein. This table has hundreds of thousands of distinct CDR3 sequences, roughly 16% appearing once. CDR1 and CDR2 (germline): SGHTS, YDEGEE. V gave up 2 bases and J gave up 3 bases, with 17 bases separating them. The CDR3 runs to 17 residues. The time point: newly diagnosed GD, antithyroid drugs for less than 3 months. With RNA extracted from PBMCs as input, the TCR library was made. The data also belong to a second study, concerning T cells in Graves' hyperthyroidism and ophthalmopathy. Per that paper: Diagnosing involved the use of clinical symptoms, serum thyroxine and TRAb, thyroid ultrasound and orbital computed tomography. Most clonotypes expanded in the thyroid (above 0.001) were also present in blood. Through a model of 13 V-J features, ophthalmopathy was separated from stable hyperthyroidism.

The gene calls are TRBV5-8 and TRBJ1-4; possible D gene TRBD1, 5 bases. This clonotype was obtained from a young man with Graves disease. The source material was peripheral blood mononuclear cells (PBMCs), sampled at new diagnosis, from a patient treated with antithyroid drugs. CDR3 nucleotides: TGTGCCAGCAGCTTATGGGTGAGGGACGGAGCTAATGAAAAACTGTTTTTT. As protein: CASSLWVRDGANEKLFF.